Presented here are 12 T cell receptor beta chains from one specimen sequenced in a study of graft-versus-host responses after intestinal transplantation. Sequenced by immunoSEQ multiplex PCR; TCRdb stores in-frame clones only, minus some. The table lists fewer than 15,000 clones, just under 70% of them singletons. Intraepithelial and lamina propria lymphocytes were isolated from graft specimens. Sample: ileum tissue, taken around 690 days after intestinal transplantation. The receptors derive from a human patient who received an intestinal transplant, so some T cells may come from the graft donor.

The chain carries TRBV5-6 and TRBJ2-1, with D possibly TRBD2 on 7 matching bases. Germline values: CDR1 SGHDT, CDR2 YYEEEE. V was clipped by 3 bases and J by 8 bases, with 12 bases between them. CDR3 length: 13 residues. CDR3 DNA: TGTGCCAGCAGCTCGGGGGGCTGGGATGAGCAGTTCTTC. Its translation is CASSSGGWDEQFF.

CDR3 coding DNA: TGTGCCAGCAGCTCGGGGAGCGGAACCTACAATGAGCAGTTCTTC. Amino acids: CASSSGSGTYNEQFF. This sequence joins TRBV7-9 and TRBJ2-1, with D perhaps matching TRBD2 (5 bases). CDR1 is SEHNR, CDR2 FQNEAQ, per germline (reference sequence). This CDR3 is built from 15 residues. V was clipped by 4 bases and J by 2 bases, with 12 bases between them. Variable domain in full (rest from reference TRBV7-9 and TRBJ2-1): DTGVSQNPRHKITKRGQNVTFRCDPISEHNRLYWYRQTLGQGPEFLTYFQNEAQLEKSRLLSDRFSAERPKGSFSTLEIQRTEQGDSAMYLCASSSGSGTYNEQFFGPGTRLTVL.

In its sample, this clone was seen once. The chain joins TRBV10-3 to TRBJ2-2; 11 nucleotides match TRBD2. The CDR3 has 15 amino acids. Germline loops: CDR1 ENHRY, CDR2 SYGVKD. J was trimmed by 4 bases and V by 10 bases; bases with no gene match: 8. CDR3 in amino acids: CANLLAGVITGELFF. CDR3 bases: TGTGCCAACTTACTAGCGGGAGTTATCACCGGGGAGCTGTTTTTT.

The rearrangement links TRBV5-6 to TRBJ1-2, with 9 bases fitting TRBD1. V shed 4 bases, J shed 4 bases, and the junction held 11 bases outside the gene matches. Germline V gene data show CDR1 as SGHDT and CDR2 as YYEEEE. This CDR3 region has 16 residues. CDR3 loop: CASSQTGTGFFYGYTF. In DNA form, the CDR3 reads TGTGCCAGCAGCCAAACCGGGACAGGGTTCTTCTATGGCTACACCTTC.

The chain is built from TRBV29-1 and TRBJ2-7, with 12 bases that match TRBD1. Per the germline V gene, CDR1 is SQVTM and CDR2 is ANQGSEA. Trimming cost V 1 base and J 5 bases; bases outside gene matches: 9. The CDR3 sequence is 16 residues long. Here the CDR3 reads CSVEGTPGQGANEQYF. CDR3 nucleotide sequence: TGCAGCGTTGAAGGTACCCCGGGACAGGGGGCCAACGAGCAGTACTTC.

The chain recombines TRBV5-1 with TRBJ1-4; TRBD1 might be the D (6 bases). This CDR3 region has 14 residues. Germline CDR1 reads SGHRS; CDR2 reads YFSETQ. Trimming took 7 bases from V and 7 from J, leaving 17 bases between them. CDR3 nucleotides: TGCGCCAGCCATGCGGACAGAAAAGGTGAAAAACTGTTTTTT. This codes for CASHADRKGEKLFF.

The chain carries TRBV14 and TRBJ1-4; a weak D match, TRBD1 (6 bases). In germline, CDR1 is SGHDN, CDR2 FVKESK. The ends were cut back, 3 bases at V and 10 bases at J, with 21 bases in the middle. CDR3 length: 16 residues. CDR3 protein: CASSQAFGGREGKLFF. In DNA form, the CDR3 reads TGTGCCAGCAGCCAGGCGTTTGGGGGGCGCGAGGGAAAACTGTTTTTT.

Only a few counts were recorded for this clone. The chain links TRBV5-4 to TRBJ1-2, with a weak D call TRBD1 (6 bases). This CDR3 has 12 residues. The germline gives CDR1 SGHNT, CDR2 YYREEE (reference sequence). V lost 4 bases, J lost 6 bases, and 10 bases lay in between. CDR3 nucleotide sequence: TGTGCCAGCAGCCCGTACAGGGATGGCTACACCTTC. Its translation: CASSPYRDGYTF.

A note on this clone: An end of the junction differs from the germline gene, which may be a read error. The chain has TRBV6-5 and TRBJ2-6; 10 bases fit TRBD1. There are 15 residues in the CDR3. CDR1 is MNHEY, CDR2 SVGAGI, per germline. CDR3 in amino acids: CASSRQGAGANALTF. The CDR3, as DNA: TGTGCCAGCAGTCGACAGGGGGCTGGGGCCAACGCCCTGACTTTC.

The rearrangement joins TRBV7-9 to TRBJ1-1; 9 bases match TRBD1. Trimming removed 1 base from V and 8 bases from J; junction bases left unmatched: 5. Germline CDR1 is SEHNR and CDR2 is FQNEAQ (reference sequence). The CDR3 has 14 residues. CDR3 nucleotide sequence: TGTGCCAGCAGCTTAGGAAAGGGGACAGGGGAAGCTTTCTTT. Translating it yields CASSLGKGTGEAFF.

The rearrangement links TRBV7-8 to TRBJ1-2, with D tentatively TRBD1 (6 bases). V dropped 5 bases and J dropped 2 bases, with 15 bases sitting between them. The CDR3 spans 15 residues. From germline, CDR1 is SGHVS and CDR2 FQNEAQ. This CDR3 is CASSAPGHLNYGYTF. Here the CDR3 DNA reads TGTGCCAGCAGCGCGCCGGGACACCTCAACTATGGCTACACCTTC.

The table lists this clone with a count of one. The chain combines TRBV7-9 with TRBJ2-7, with D uncertain. V was pared by 0 bases and J by 3 bases, with 9 bases between. The germline gives CDR1 SEHNR, CDR2 FQNEAQ (reference sequence). The CDR3 has 14 residues. CDR3 sequence: CASSLASPLYEQYF. In DNA form, the CDR3 reads TGTGCCAGCAGCTTAGCATCTCCGCTCTACGAGCAGTACTTC.